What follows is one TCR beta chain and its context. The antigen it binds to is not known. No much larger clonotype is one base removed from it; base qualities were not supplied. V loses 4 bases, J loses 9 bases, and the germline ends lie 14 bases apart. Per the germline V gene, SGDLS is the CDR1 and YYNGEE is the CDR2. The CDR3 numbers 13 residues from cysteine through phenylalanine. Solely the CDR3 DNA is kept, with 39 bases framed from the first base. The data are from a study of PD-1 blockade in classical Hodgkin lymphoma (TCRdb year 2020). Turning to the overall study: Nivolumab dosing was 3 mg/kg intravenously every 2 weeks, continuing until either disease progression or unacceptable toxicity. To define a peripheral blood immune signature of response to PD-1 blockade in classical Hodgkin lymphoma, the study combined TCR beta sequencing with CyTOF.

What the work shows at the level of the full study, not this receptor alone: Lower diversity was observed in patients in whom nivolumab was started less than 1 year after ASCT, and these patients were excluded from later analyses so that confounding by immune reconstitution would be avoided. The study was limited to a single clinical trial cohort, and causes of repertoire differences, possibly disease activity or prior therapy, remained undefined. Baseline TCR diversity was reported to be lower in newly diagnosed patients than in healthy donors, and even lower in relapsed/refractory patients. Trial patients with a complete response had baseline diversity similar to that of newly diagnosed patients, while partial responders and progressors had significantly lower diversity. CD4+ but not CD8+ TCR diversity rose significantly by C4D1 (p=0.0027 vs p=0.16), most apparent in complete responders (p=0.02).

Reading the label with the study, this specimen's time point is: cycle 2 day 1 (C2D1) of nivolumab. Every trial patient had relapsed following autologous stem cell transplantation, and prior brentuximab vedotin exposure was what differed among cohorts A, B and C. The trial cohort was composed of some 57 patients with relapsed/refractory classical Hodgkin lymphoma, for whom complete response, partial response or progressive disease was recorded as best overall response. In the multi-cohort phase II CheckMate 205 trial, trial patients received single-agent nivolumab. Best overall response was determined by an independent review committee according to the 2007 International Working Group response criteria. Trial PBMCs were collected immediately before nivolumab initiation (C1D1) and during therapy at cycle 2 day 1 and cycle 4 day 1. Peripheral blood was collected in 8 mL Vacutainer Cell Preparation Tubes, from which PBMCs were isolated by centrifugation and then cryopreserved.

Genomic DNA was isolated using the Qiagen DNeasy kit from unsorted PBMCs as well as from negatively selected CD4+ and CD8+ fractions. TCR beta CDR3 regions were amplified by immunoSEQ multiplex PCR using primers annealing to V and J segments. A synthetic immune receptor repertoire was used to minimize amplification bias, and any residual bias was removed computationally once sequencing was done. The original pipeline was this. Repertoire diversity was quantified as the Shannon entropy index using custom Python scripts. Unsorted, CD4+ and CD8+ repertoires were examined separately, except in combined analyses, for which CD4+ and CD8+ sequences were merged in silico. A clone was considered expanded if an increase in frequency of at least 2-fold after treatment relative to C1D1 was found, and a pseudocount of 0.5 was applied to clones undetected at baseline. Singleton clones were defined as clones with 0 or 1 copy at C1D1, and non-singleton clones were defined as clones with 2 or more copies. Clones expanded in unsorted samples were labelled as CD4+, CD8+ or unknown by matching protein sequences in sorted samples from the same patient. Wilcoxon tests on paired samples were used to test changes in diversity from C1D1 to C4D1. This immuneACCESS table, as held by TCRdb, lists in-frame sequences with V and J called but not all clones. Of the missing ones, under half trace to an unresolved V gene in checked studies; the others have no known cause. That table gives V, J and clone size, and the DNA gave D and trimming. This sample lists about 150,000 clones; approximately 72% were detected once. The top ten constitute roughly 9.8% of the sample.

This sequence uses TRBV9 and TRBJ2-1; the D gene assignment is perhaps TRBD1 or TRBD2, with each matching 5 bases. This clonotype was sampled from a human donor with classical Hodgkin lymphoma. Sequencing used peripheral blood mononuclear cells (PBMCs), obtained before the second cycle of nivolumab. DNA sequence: TGTGCCAGCAGCAGACGGGACCTCGGTGAGCAGTTCTTC. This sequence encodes CASSRRDLGEQFF.